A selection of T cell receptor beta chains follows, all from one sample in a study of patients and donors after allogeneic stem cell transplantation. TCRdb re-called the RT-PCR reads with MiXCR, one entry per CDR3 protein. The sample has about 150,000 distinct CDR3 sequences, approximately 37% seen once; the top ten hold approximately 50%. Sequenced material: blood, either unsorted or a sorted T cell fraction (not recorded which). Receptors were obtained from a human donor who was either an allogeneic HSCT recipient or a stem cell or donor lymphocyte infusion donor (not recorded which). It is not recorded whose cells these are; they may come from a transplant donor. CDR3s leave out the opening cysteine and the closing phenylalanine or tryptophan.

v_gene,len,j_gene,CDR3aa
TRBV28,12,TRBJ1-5,ASSPTGGWQPQH
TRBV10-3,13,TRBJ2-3,AISEERGLGDTQY
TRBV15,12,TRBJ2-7,ATSRDTQGYEQY
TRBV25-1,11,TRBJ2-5,ASMTWGAETQY
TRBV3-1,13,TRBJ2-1,ASSTPGQGLNEQF
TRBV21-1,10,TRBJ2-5,ASRSSKETQY
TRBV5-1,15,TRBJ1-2,ASSLSGRRMDNYGYT
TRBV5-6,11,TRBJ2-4,ASSSGAKNIQY
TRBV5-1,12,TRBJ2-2,ASSTDWNTGELF
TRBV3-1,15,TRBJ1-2,ASSQDVGTGGGYGYT
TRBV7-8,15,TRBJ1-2,ASSSLAPPSALYGYT
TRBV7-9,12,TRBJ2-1,ASVGTGLFNEQF
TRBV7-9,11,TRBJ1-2,ASRNRGEDGYT
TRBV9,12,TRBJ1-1,ASSVEMLNTEAF
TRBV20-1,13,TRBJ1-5,SAMDSRYSNQPQH
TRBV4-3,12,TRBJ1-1,ASSQEGLNTEAF
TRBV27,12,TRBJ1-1,ASNRGTGIAEAF
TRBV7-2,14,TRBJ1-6,ASSPQSQGYNSPLH
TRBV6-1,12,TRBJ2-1,ASSTPISYNEQF
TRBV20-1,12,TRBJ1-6,SARWTLANSPLH
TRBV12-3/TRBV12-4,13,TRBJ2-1,ASSLLLAGFNEQF
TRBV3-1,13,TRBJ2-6,ASSPLGGGANVLT
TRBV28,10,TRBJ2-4,ASSRDRVIQY
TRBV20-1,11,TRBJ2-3,SATLAGTDTQY
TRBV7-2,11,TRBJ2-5,ASSSILKETQY
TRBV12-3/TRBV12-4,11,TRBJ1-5,ASSPGYNQPQH
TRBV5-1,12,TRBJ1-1,ASSSDSIGTEAF
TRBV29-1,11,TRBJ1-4,SVAQGGDEKLF
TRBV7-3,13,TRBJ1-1,ASSLDGHPNTEAF
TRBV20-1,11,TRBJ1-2,SARPPGNYGYT
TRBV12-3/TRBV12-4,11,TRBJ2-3,ASVGESTDTQY
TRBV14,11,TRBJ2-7,ASSHPRGGEQY
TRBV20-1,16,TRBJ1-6,SARDWGAAPSHNSPLH
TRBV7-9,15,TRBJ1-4,ASSLLLHRGVSEKLF
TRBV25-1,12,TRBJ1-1,ASSSSGINTEAF
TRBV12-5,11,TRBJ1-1,ASGLTGGPEAF
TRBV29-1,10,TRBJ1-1,SVERGTTEAF